This T cell receptor beta chain was retrieved from a study of cytomegalovirus exposure and HLA in healthy donors. Study observations and caveats: A later analysis showed HLA-associated TCR beta chains outstripping equally common others in clonal expansion. The later analysis indicated that the majority of CMV-associated TCR beta chains appeared HLA-restricted. Analyzed later, association rates of TCRs varied across HLA loci, with DRB1 most and HLA-C fewest. V segments that were indistinguishable, TRBV6-2 and TRBV6-3 among them, were omitted from analysis.

Trimming removed 1 base from V and 6 bases from J; junction bases left unmatched: 7. Germline CDR1 is SGHTA and CDR2 is FQGNSA. The CDR3 length is 15 residues. In regard to this clone: Its antigen remains unknown.

PCR employed 60 Vbeta and 13 Jbeta primers. Clones were sequenced by immunoSEQ multiplex PCR, and TCRdb holds only the in-frame ones, with some missing. The sample lists about 160,000 clones; 70% to 85% were seen once. What was sequenced was PBMCs. The chain couples TRBV7-2 to TRBJ2-5; TRBD2 aligns across 8 bases. The TCR originated in a man aged 35-49 years in good health and CMV-seronegative. As DNA, the CDR3 is TGTGCCAGCAGCTTAGGGGCGGGAGGAGGGCAGACCCAGTACTTC. Its translation: CASSLGAGGGQTQYF.